The rows below give T cell receptor beta chains drawn from one sample of a study of chemoradiotherapy in HPV16-positive cancers. Assay used: immunoSEQ multiplex PCR; TCRdb lists only in-frame clones, some missing. The table has tens of thousands of clones, around 87% seen once. Source: blood, taken from a patient who underwent chemoradiotherapy. All receptors come from a human donor with HPV-associated anogenital cancer. Each CDR3 is given with its conserved first and last residue. Fields, in order: CDR3 length, V gene, D gene, J gene, CDR3 protein. A D gene is named only where the DNA matches it firmly.

14,TRBV10-2,-,TRBJ2-5,CASRDLPPQETQYF
11,TRBV28,-,TRBJ2-7,CASTLGGEQYF
15,TRBV21-1,-,TRBJ1-5,CASNGQVHSNQPQHF
13,TRBV27,-,TRBJ1-1,CASRTALETEAFF
14,TRBV6-8,TRBD2,TRBJ2-7,CASTRERSSYEQYF
14,TRBV7-9,-,TRBJ2-1,CATRNQGRGGEQFF
16,TRBV4-2,-,TRBJ2-6,CASSQDLGSGANVLTF
14,TRBV6-6,-,TRBJ2-7,CASSPTTAAYEQYF
17,TRBV19,TRBD1,TRBJ1-3,CASTLDRGATSGNTIYF
17,TRBV7-9,TRBD1,TRBJ1-2,CASSPLRDREGLYGYTF
18,TRBV10-3,TRBD2,TRBJ2-2,CAISDPGPSGGYTGELFF
15,TRBV9,-,TRBJ1-1,CASSVIPGVGTEAFF
15,TRBV28,-,TRBJ1-1,CASRLRFTENTEAFF
13,TRBV5-1,-,TRBJ2-7,CASSLDLEVEQYF